This T cell receptor (beta chain) was found in a study of CD8 T cells in ankylosing spondylitis. Notes on the study in general: Significant enrichment of disease-linked clones was reportedly seen in matched ankylosing spondylitis synovial fluid. Characteristic of ankylosing spondylitis blood, it appeared, was a TCR beta motif comprising 7 to 9 highly homologous variants. Before this, some motif variants had been reported in reactive arthritis synovial fluid and blood.

This clonotype appeared a few times. The antigen is unknown. Quantitative 5'-RACE was performed with molecular barcodes, and it yielded the TCR beta libraries. TCRdb used MiXCR to reprocess the 5' RACE reads, holding one entry per CDR3 protein. The table shows hundreds of thousands of distinct CDR3 sequences, with around 21% occurring only once. The sample comprised blood, either unsorted or a sorted T cell fraction (not recorded which). This TCR was recovered from a female donor with ankylosing spondylitis or in good health (not recorded which).

The CDR3, as DNA: TGCGCCAGCAGCCTTCTCTCAGATGGGACAGGATCCTACGAGCAGTACTTC. Amino acids: CASSLLSDGTGSYEQYF. This chain uses TRBV5-1 with TRBJ2-7, with 8 bases fitting TRBD1. Trimming removed 4 bases from V and 1 base from J; junction bases left unmatched: 13. CDR1 is SGHRS and CDR2 is YFSETQ in the germline V gene. This CDR3 has 17 residues. Based on the CDR3 plus reference TRBV5-1 and TRBJ2-7, the full variable domain is KAGVTQTPRYLIKTRGQQVTLSCSPISGHRSVSWYQQTPGQGLQFLFEYFSETQRNKGNFPGRFSGRQFSNSRSEMNVSTLELGDSALYLCASSLLSDGTGSYEQYFGPGTRLTVT.